This T cell receptor beta chain was recovered during a study of glioma-infiltrating T cells after dendritic cell vaccination (dated by TCRdb to the mid-2010s). About the investigation overall: Of the approximately 15 glioblastoma patients in the cohort, all drawn from Phase I and II dendritic cell vaccination trials, 9 were newly diagnosed and 6 had recurrent disease. To make the vaccine, monocyte-derived dendritic cells were cultured for 7 to 8 days with IL-4 and GM-CSF and then pulsed overnight with autologous tumor lysate. In glioblastoma patients vaccinated with dendritic cells, deep sequencing of TCR beta CDR3 regions served to measure the amount of tumor-infiltrating lymphocytes and to compare repertoires between tumor and blood. Between the early 2000s and the early 2010s, the patients were given dendritic cell vaccination pulsed with autologous tumor lysate. Survival after dendritic cell vaccination was correlated with TCR sequencing metrics, including TIL content and tumor-blood repertoire overlap. Each patient got three intradermal injections of the dendritic cell vaccine, spaced at biweekly intervals, in the arm below the axilla. Summary of the overall study and its limitations: Higher estimated pretreatment TIL content predicted longer time to progression and overall survival after dendritic cell vaccination. No direct relationship between TCR clonality and survival was found, suggesting that a diverse polyclonal response may matter. The cohort was small and heterogeneous, and full blood and tumor sets were available for few patients, with initial-recurrent tumor pairs available for even fewer patients. The response model built on TCR overlap across three groups was characterized as speculative, with prospective validation still needed.

As regards this clone: Its antigen remains unidentified. Compared with germline, one end of the junction differs, possibly owing to a read error.

Using the immunoSEQ assay, TCRB CDR3 regions were amplified from about 1.9 micrograms of genomic DNA, or from all available DNA when less than that was on hand. For multiplex PCR, 60 forward primers for TCR V beta segments and 13 reverse primers for J beta segments were used. To estimate reads per starting template, synthetic control templates were spiked into each sample at limiting dilution. The Illumina HiSeq System generated 87 bp sequencing reads. The authors' pipeline ran thus. To remove PCR and sequencing errors, closely related sequences were merged with a nearest neighbor algorithm. TCR overlap was measured as the percentage of unique tumor TCR beta sequences that were also present in the peripheral blood of the same patient. The table comes from immuneACCESS by way of TCRdb, which keeps in-frame sequences with V and J called. Part of the clones is missing from these tables; in studies checked, under half for an unresolved V gene and the rest for unknown reasons. V, J and clone size reflect that table, while D and trimming were determined from the DNA. Here the sample has over 80,000 clones; about 90% occur a single time. Of the sample, 3.2% is held by the ten largest clones.

The CDR3 goes from the cysteine to the phenylalanine over 12 residues. Only the CDR3 region is kept as DNA, spanning 36 bases read in frame from base 1. CDR1 and CDR2 (SSHAT, FNYEAQ) derive from the germline V gene (reference sequence). Selection of patients required sufficient residual fresh-frozen tumor tissue and over two years of available survival data. Molecular status otherwise varied across the glioblastoma patients, but none of them carried an isocitrate dehydrogenase mutation. PBMC were collected before vaccination, two weeks after the third vaccination, and at tumor progression if tumor progression occurred. The Qiagen DNeasy Blood extraction Kit was used to extract genomic DNA.

This specimen consisted of blood, obtained before dendritic cell vaccination. This sequence was found in a human donor with glioblastoma. This chain joins TRBV7-7 to TRBJ2-3; the D gene cannot be named for sure. The CDR3 is CASSPGTDTQYF. The DNA sequence follows: TGTGCTAGCAGCCCCGGCACAGATACGCAGTATTTT.